The T cell receptor (beta chain) under discussion was sequenced for a study of OX40 agonist ivuxolimab in advanced cancers. Study at large: The dose-escalation cohort had hepatocellular carcinoma, melanoma, renal cell or head and neck cancer. Among those enrolled, mean age was roughly 55 years (range about 23 to 90) and 82.7% were male. Previous treatment with anti-PD-1, anti-PD-L1 or anti-CTLA-4 therapy was allowed; roughly 40% had received some. Study findings and constraints: Certain nonresponders additionally had low normalized T-cell clonal expansion.

CDR1 is SGHTA and CDR2 is FQGNSA in the germline V gene. The CDR3 is 15 residues long. V lost 5 bases, J lost 4 bases, and 8 bases stayed unmatched. Some clones are missing from TCRdb's copy, which holds only in-frame ones; the method was immunoSEQ multiplex PCR. The sample holds about 73,000 clones, about nine tenths seen once. Notes on this clone: The antigen remains unidentified.

The clonotype was recovered from an adult with an advanced solid tumor such as melanoma, head and neck, liver or kidney cancer. The specimen was CD4+ or CD8+ T cells sorted from blood, collected in a trial of the OX40 agonist ivuxolimab. The rearrangement uses TRBV7-2 and TRBJ1-5; 7 bases align to TRBD1. CDR3: CASSPYRGGNQPQHF. The CDR3 DNA reads TGTGCCAGCAGCCCCTACAGGGGAGGGAATCAGCCCCAGCATTTT.